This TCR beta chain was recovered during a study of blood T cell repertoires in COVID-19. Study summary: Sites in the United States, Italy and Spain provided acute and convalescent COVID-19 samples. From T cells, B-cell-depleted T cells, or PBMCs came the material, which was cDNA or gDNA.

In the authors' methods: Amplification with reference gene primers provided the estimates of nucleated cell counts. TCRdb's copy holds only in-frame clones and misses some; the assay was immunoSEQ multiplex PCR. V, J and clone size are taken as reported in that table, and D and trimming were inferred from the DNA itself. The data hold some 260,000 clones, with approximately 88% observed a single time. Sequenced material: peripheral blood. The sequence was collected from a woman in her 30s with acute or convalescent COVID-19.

CDR3 DNA sequence: TGTGCCAGCAACCCCGCTAGCGGTTCCTACAATGAGCAGTTCTTC. It yields the protein CASNPASGSYNEQFF. The gene calls are TRBV6-5 and TRBJ2-1; 7 bases align to TRBD2. Looked up from germline, CDR1 is MNHEY and CDR2 is SVGAGI. This CDR3 has 15 amino acids. V lost 7 bases and J lost 1; bases outside the gene matches: 7.